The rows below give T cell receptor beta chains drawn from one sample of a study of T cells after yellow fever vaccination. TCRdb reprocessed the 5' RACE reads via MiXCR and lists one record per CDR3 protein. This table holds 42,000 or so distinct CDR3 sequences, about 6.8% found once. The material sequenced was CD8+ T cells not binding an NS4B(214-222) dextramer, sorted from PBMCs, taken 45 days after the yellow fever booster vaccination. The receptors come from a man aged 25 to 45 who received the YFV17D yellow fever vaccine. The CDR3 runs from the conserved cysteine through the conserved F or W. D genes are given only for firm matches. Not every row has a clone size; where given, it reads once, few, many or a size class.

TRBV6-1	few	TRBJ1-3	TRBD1	TGTGCCAGCAGCGAAGGGACAGACACTGGAAACACCATATATTTT	CASSEGTDTGNTIYF
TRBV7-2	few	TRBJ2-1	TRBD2	TGTGCCAGCAGCATCGGACTAGCGGGAGGGCCTATCAATGAGCAGTTCTTC	CASSIGLAGGPINEQFF
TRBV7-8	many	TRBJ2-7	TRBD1	TGTGCCAGCAGCTTACTAGGATCGGGACAGGGCTACGAGCAGTACTTC	CASSLLGSGQGYEQYF
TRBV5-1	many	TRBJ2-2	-	TGCGCCAGCAGCTTGGAAGGGTCCGGGGAGCTGTTTTTT	CASSLEGSGELFF
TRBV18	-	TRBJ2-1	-	TGTGCCAGCTCACAAACTACCGGTGAGCAGTTCTTC	CASSQTTGEQFF
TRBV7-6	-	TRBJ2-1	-	TGTGCCAGCAGCTTAGCGGAGGCTTACAATGAGCAGTTCTTC	CASSLAEAYNEQFF
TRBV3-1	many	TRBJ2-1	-	TGTGCCAGCAGCCAAGACACAGGCGACAACAATGAGCAGTTCTTC	CASSQDTGDNNEQFF
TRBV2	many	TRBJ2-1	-	TGTGCCAGCAGTGAGTCGAAGGTTTACCACAATGAGCAGTTCTTC	CASSESKVYHNEQFF
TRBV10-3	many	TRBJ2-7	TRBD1	TGTGCCACAAGGGACAGCTCTACCTACGAGCAGTACTTC	CATRDSSTYEQYF
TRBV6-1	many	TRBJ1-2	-	TGTGCCAGCAGCGATCTTGGGGGGAGCGACTATGGCTACACCTTC	CASSDLGGSDYGYTF
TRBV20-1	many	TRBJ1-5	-	TGCAGTGCTAATGTCAGGGTTAGCAATCAGCCCCAGCATTTT	CSANVRVSNQPQHF
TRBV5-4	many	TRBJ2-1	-	TGTGCCAGCAGCTTGGAGGCCGGAAGGAGGAGGCCCTCCTACAATGAGCAGTTCTTC	CASSLEAGRRRPSYNEQFF
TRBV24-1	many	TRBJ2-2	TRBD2	TGTGCCACCAGTGATTCGACTAGCGGGAACACCGGGGAGCTGTTTTTT	CATSDSTSGNTGELFF
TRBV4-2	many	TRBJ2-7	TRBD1	TGTGCCAGCAGCCAAGATAGGGACAGCTACGAGCAGTACTTC	CASSQDRDSYEQYF
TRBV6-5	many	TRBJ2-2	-	TGTGCCAGCAGCCTGCTCGGGGCCAACACCGGGGAGCTGTTTTTT	CASSLLGANTGELFF
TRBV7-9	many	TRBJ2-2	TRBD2	TGTGCCAGCAGTTACAGCGGGAGGGGCACCGGGGAGCTGTTTTTT	CASSYSGRGTGELFF
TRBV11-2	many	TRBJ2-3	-	TGTGCCAGCAGCTTACTCGAGGCTCCGAGCAGGGATACGCAGTATTTT	CASSLLEAPSRDTQYF
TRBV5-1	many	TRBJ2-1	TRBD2	TGCGCCAGCAGCCCGGAGGGACTAGAAACCTACAATGAGCAGTTCTTC	CASSPEGLETYNEQFF